This passage covers 7 T cell receptor beta chains from one sample sequenced in a study of blood T cell repertoires in COVID-19. TCRdb keeps only in-frame clones here, not all; method: immunoSEQ multiplex PCR. The sample holds around 65,000 clones, 80% to 90% seen once. The source material was peripheral blood. These receptors all stem from a human donor in a cohort sampled during active COVID-19.

This chain joins TRBV28 and TRBJ2-1; D ambiguous. CDR3 length equals 12 residues. Deletions cut 5 bases from V and 3 bases from J, with 5 bases between. The germline V gene encodes CDR1 MDHEN and CDR2 SYDVKM. DNA for the CDR3: TGTGCCAGCAGTGGAGACTACAATGAGCAGTTCTTC. Translated, it gives CASSGDYNEQFF.

The chain couples TRBV4-3 to TRBJ2-7, with 8 bases that match TRBD1. The V and J ends lost 0 bases and 2 bases, in that order; junction bases with no gene match: 6. The germline CDR1 and CDR2 sequences are LGHNA and YSLEER. This CDR3 is built from 16 residues. The DNA of the CDR3 is TGCGCCAGCAGCCAAGATACCGAGACAGGGGCCTACGAGCAGTACTTC. Protein: CASSQDTETGAYEQYF.

CDR3 DNA: TGTGCCAGCAGCCCCCCGGGACAACTACCGGCCCAGCATTTT. It codes for CASSPPGQLPAQHF. The V gene is TRBV6-6, the J gene TRBJ1-5; a possible D gene is TRBD1 (6 bases). The CDR3 length is 14 residues. V gave up 6 bases and J gave up 11 bases, with 20 bases separating them. Germline assignment: CDR1 MNHNY and CDR2 SVGAGI (reference sequence).

The V call is TRBV19, the J call TRBJ2-1, with 9 bases matching TRBD1. The CDR3 spans 17 residues. CDR1 and CDR2 (germline): LNHDA, SQIVND (reference sequence). With V trimmed by 3 bases and J by 4 bases, 10 bases remained unmatched. The CDR3 protein is CASSIPGAGQGYNEQFF. Written as DNA, the CDR3 is TGTGCCAGTAGTATCCCCGGCGCGGGACAGGGTTACAATGAGCAGTTCTTC.

This sequence joins TRBV30 and TRBJ1-2; the match to TRBD1 covers 8 bases. CDR3 length: 14 residues. Per the germline V gene, CDR1 is GTSNPN and CDR2 is SVGIG (reference sequence). V gave up 3 bases and J gave up 4 bases; unmatched junction bases: 7. The CDR3 DNA is TGTGCCTGGAGCGGACAGGGCCTATCCTATGGCTACACCTTC. Translated, it gives CAWSGQGLSYGYTF.

The chain couples TRBV5-5 to TRBJ2-1; 7 bases line up with TRBD1. CDR1 and CDR2 (germline): SGHKS, YYEKEE (reference sequence). The CDR3 totals 12 residues. V shed 3 bases and J 14 bases; nucleotides not matched to a gene: 8. The CDR3, as DNA: TGTGCCAGCAGCTGGCAGGGGGATGCTGAGTTCTTC. Translated: CASSWQGDAEFF.

As concerns this clone: Other nucleotide sequences in the sample specify the same CDR3. The CDR3 nucleotides are TGTGCCAGCAGCTTCTCTAGCGGAGGAGAGACCCAGTACTTC. Protein product: CASSFSSGGETQYF. The chain is built from TRBV7-2 and TRBJ2-5, with 7 bases aligning to TRBD2. The CDR3 sequence is 14 residues long. Trimming cost V 3 bases and J 4 bases; bases outside gene matches: 5. Germline V gene lookup returns CDR1 SGHTA and CDR2 FQGNSA.